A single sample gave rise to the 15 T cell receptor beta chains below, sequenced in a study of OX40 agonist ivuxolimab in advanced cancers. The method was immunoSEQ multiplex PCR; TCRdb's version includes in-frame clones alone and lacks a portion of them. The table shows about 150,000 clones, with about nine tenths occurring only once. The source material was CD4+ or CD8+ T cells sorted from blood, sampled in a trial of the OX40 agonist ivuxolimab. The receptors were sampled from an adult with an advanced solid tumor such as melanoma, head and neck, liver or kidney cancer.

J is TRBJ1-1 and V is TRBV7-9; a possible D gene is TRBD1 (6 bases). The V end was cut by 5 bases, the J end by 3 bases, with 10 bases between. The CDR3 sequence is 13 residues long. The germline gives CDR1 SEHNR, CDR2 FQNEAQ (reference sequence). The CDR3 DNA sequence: TGTGCCAGCAGCGGAGGGGGTCACACTGAAGCTTTCTTT. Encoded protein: CASSGGGHTEAFF.

CDR3 sequence: CASSSSDRIEAFF. CDR3 coding DNA: TGTGCCAGCTCATCAAGCGACAGGATTGAAGCTTTCTTT. This chain joins TRBV18 and TRBJ1-1; possibly TRBD1 for D (6 bases). The ends were cut back, 5 bases at V and 7 bases at J, with 14 bases in the middle. Germline V gene lookup returns CDR1 KGHSH and CDR2 LQKENI. The CDR3 length is 13 residues. Full variable domain (outside the CDR3, taken from reference TRBV18 and TRBJ1-1): NAGVMQNPRHLVRRRGQEARLRCSPMKGHSHVYWYRQLPEEGLKFMVYLQKENIIDESGMPKERFSAEFPKEGPSILRIQQVVRGDSAAYFCASSSSDRIEAFFGQGTRLTVV.

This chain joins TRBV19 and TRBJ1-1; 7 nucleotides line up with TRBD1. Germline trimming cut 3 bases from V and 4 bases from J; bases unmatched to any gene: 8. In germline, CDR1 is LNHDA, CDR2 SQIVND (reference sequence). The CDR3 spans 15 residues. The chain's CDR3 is CASSIYQQGITEAFF. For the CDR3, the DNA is TGTGCCAGTAGTATCTACCAACAGGGGATCACTGAAGCTTTCTTT.

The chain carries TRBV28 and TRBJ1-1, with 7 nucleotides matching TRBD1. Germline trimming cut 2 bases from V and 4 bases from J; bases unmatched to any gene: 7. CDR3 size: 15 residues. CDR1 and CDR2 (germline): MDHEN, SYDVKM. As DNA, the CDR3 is TGTGCCAGCAGTTTAGTGTCAGGGGGGCTCACTGAAGCTTTCTTT. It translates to CASSLVSGGLTEAFF.

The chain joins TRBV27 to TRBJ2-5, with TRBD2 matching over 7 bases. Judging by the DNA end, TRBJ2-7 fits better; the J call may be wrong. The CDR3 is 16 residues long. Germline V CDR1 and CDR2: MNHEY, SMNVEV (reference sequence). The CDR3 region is CASSLFVLAETYEQYF. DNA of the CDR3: TGTGCCAGCAGTTTATTTGTCCTAGCGGAGACCTACGAGCAGTACTTC.

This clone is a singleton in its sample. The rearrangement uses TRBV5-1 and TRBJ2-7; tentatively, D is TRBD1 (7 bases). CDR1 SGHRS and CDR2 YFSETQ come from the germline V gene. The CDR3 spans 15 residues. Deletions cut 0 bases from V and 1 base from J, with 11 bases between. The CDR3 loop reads CASSLAGGQSYEQYF. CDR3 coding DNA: TGCGCCAGCAGCTTGGCCGGGGGACAGTCCTACGAGCAGTACTTC. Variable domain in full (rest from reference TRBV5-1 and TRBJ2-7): KAGVTQTPRYLIKTRGQQVTLSCSPISGHRSVSWYQQTPGQGLQFLFEYFSETQRNKGNFPGRFSGRQFSNSRSEMNVSTLELGDSALYLCASSLAGGQSYEQYFGPGTRLTVT.

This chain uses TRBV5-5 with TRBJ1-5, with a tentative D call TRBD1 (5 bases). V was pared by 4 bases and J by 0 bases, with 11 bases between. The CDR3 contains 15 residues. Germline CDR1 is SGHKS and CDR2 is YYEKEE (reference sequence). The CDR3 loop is CASSTGPISNQPQHF. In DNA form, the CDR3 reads TGTGCCAGCAGCACAGGACCGATTAGCAATCAGCCCCAGCATTTT.

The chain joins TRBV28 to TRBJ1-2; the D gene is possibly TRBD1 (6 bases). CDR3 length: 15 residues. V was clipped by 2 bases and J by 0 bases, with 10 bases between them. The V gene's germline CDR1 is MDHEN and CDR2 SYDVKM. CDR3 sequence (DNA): TGTGCCAGCAGTTTACCGGGACATCCTAACTATGGCTACACCTTC. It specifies CASSLPGHPNYGYTF.

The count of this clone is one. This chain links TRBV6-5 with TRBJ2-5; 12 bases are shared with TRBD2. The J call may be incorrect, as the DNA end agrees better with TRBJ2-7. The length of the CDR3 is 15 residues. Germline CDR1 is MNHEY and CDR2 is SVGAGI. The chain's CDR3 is CASSPASGRVYEQYF. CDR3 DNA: TGTGCCAGCAGCCCAGCTAGCGGGAGGGTCTACGAGCAGTACTTC.

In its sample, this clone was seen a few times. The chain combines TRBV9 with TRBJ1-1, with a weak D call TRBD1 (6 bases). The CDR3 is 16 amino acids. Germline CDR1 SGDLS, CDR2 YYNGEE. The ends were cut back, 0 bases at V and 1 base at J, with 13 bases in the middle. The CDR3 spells CASSVAREGGNTEAFF. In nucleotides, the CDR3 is TGTGCCAGCAGCGTAGCCAGGGAAGGGGGGAACACTGAAGCTTTCTTT. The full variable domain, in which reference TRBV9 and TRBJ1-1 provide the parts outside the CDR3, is DSGVTQTPKHLITATGQRVTLRCSPRSGDLSVYWYQQSLDQGLQFLIQYYNGEERAKGNILERFSAQQFPDLHSELNLSSLELGDSALYFCASSVAREGGNTEAFFGQGTRLTVV.

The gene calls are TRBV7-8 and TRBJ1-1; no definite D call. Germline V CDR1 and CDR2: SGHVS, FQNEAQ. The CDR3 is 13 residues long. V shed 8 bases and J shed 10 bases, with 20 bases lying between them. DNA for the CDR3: TGTGCCAGCGGAACCTCCGAGGAGGCAGGAGCTTTCTTT. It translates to CASGTSEEAGAFF.

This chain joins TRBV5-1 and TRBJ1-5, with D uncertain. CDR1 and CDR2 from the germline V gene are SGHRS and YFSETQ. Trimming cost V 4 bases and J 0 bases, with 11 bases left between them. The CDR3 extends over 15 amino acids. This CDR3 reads CASSPGAYSNQPQHF. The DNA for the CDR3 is TGCGCCAGCAGCCCAGGAGCTTATAGCAATCAGCCCCAGCATTTT.

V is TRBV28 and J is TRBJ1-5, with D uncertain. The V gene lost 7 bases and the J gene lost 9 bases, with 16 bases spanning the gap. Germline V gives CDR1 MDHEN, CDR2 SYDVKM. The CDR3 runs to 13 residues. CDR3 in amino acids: CASTLGGIGPQHF. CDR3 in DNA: TGTGCCAGCACCCTGGGAGGGATCGGGCCCCAGCATTTT.

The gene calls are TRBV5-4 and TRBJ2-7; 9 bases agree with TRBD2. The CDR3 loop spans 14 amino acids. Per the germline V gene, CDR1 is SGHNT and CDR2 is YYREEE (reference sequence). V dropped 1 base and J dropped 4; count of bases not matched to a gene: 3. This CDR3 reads CASSLSAGGYEQYF. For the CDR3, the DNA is TGTGCCAGCAGCTTGTCGGCGGGAGGGTACGAGCAGTACTTC. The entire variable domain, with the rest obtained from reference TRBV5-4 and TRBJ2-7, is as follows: ETGVTQSPTHLIKTRGQQVTLRCSSQSGHNTVSWYQQALGQGPQFIFQYYREEENGRGNFPPRFSGLQFPNYSSELNVNALELDDSALYLCASSLSAGGYEQYFGPGTRLTVT.

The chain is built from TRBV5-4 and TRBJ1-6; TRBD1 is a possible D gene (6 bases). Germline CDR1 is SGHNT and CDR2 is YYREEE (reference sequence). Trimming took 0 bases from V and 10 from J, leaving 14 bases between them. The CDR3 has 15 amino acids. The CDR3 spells CASSLGGRGHSPLHF. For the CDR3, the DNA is TGTGCCAGCAGCTTGGGTGGCAGGGGACACTCACCCCTCCACTTT. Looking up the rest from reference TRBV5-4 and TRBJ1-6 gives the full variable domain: ETGVTQSPTHLIKTRGQQVTLRCSSQSGHNTVSWYQQALGQGPQFIFQYYREEENGRGNFPPRFSGLQFPNYSSELNVNALELDDSALYLCASSLGGRGHSPLHFGNGTRLTVT.